The 10 T cell receptor beta chains below come from one sample, sequenced in a study of blood T cells in healthy people across ages. With a J-beta primer mix and a sample-barcoded 5' primer, a second PCR ran about 6 to 11 cycles. TCRdb re-derived calls from the 5' RACE reads in MiXCR, one entry per CDR3 protein. The sample shows about 780,000 distinct CDR3 sequences, around 24% of them seen only once. The sample was also reused in another study, on T cells of mothers and their children.

Source material: blood. The receptors come from a boy aged 5 to 17 in good health.

The sample holds a few counts of this clonotype. CDR3 DNA: TGTGCCAGCAGCCCGACTAGCGGGGGGGCGGAGACCCAGTACTTC. Amino acid sequence: CASSPTSGGAETQYF. This chain joins TRBV7-2 and TRBJ2-5; 14 bases are shared with TRBD2. The CDR3 extends over 15 amino acids. Germline assignment: CDR1 SGHTA and CDR2 FQGNSA. V gave up 5 bases and J gave up 5 bases; unmatched junction bases: 4. The full variable domain, rest sourced from reference TRBV7-2 and TRBJ2-5, is GAGVSQSPSNKVTEKGKDVELRCDPISGHTALYWYRQSLGQGLEFLIYFQGNSAPDKSGLPSDRFSAERTGGSVSTLTIQRTQQEDSAVYLCASSPTSGGAETQYFGPGTRLLVL.

This clonotype was found a few times. The rearrangement joins TRBV27 to TRBJ1-5; 10 positions agree with TRBD1. Germline loops: CDR1 MNHEY, CDR2 SMNVEV (reference sequence). This CDR3 is 17 amino acids long. V gave up 0 bases and J gave up 2 bases; unmatched junction bases: 4. The CDR3 sequence is CASSLSGTGARNQPQHF. CDR3 bases: TGTGCCAGCAGTTTATCAGGGACAGGGGCCCGCAATCAGCCCCAGCATTTT.

The chain combines TRBV7-8 with TRBJ2-5; D is uncertain. The CDR3 length is 17 residues. V dropped 1 base and J dropped 5 bases, with 20 bases sitting between them. Germline loops: CDR1 SGHVS, CDR2 FQNEAQ. CDR3 in DNA: TGTGCCAGCAGCTTAGAACTACAGTCCCTAACCTCGGAGACCCAGTACTTC. It specifies CASSLELQSLTSETQYF.

CDR3 in amino acids: CASSTVGQRGSGYTF. DNA of the CDR3: TGTGCCAGCAGTACGGTGGGACAACGGGGATCTGGCTACACCTTC. The genes are TRBV5-4 and TRBJ1-2, with a possible D match to TRBD1 (6 bases). The length of the CDR3 is 15 residues. V was clipped by 5 bases and J by 7 bases, with 21 bases between them. Germline CDR1 is SGHNT and CDR2 is YYREEE (reference sequence).

The genes are TRBV28 and TRBJ2-5; D call uncertain. The CDR3 has 13 residues. Germline CDR1 is MDHEN and CDR2 is SYDVKM. V lost 7 bases and J lost 2, with 11 bases in between. The CDR3 nucleotides are TGTGCCAGCACCTCGACATTGCAAGAGACCCAGTACTTC. It specifies CASTSTLQETQYF.

This clonotype turned up a few times. The chain uses TRBV7-3 and TRBJ2-2, with a possible D match to TRBD2 (7 bases). Germline lookup yields CDR1 SGHTA and CDR2 FQGTGA. Trimming took 1 base from V and 6 from J, leaving 15 bases between them. This CDR3 region has 16 residues. The CDR3: CASSLSGGRMAGELFF. As DNA, the CDR3 is TGTGCCAGCAGCTTAAGCGGGGGCCGTATGGCCGGGGAGCTGTTTTTT.

This clonotype was found many times. The junction shows a germline mismatch at one end, possibly a read error. V is TRBV18 and J is TRBJ1-4, with TRBD1 matching over 9 bases. There are 14 residues in the CDR3. CDR1 and CDR2 (germline): KGHSH, LQKENI. The CDR3 spells CASSPGQGSEKLFF. CDR3 DNA sequence: TGCGCCAGCAGCCCGGGACAGGGAAGCGAAAAACTGTTTTTT.

This clonotype was seen a few times. The chain couples TRBV2 to TRBJ2-4, with 8 bases aligning to TRBD1. Unmatched junction bases numbered 7, after V lost 5 bases and J lost 1 base. The CDR3 is 16 residues long. Germline CDR1 reads SNHLY; CDR2 reads FYNNEI. The DNA of the CDR3 is TGTGCCAGCAGTTCCACAGGGGGGCACGCCAAAAACATTCAGTACTTC. Translating it yields CASSSTGGHAKNIQYF.

This clonotype was counted between two and nine times. The chain carries TRBV6-5 and TRBJ2-5; 12 nucleotides match TRBD1. The DNA end lines up better with TRBJ2-7; the J call may be wrong. Germline assignment: CDR1 MNHEY and CDR2 SVGAGI. The CDR3 totals 17 residues. CDR3 amino acids: CASSYGTGGGRSYEQYF. The CDR3 bases are TGTGCCAGCAGTTACGGGACAGGGGGCGGACGGTCCTACGAGCAGTACTTC.

Only a few counts were recorded for this clonotype. The chain has TRBV7-2 and TRBJ2-7; 9 bases align to TRBD2. The CDR3 spans 14 residues. Germline assignment: CDR1 SGHTA and CDR2 FQGNSA. The junction had 6 bases not matched to a gene; V was cut back by 5 bases and J by 4 bases. The CDR3 is CASSAGGTLYEQYF. CDR3 in DNA: TGTGCCAGCAGCGCGGGAGGGACCTTGTACGAGCAGTACTTC.